This T cell receptor (beta chain) came from a study of blood T cells in healthy people across ages. Study conclusions and caveats: Comparison with aged donors showed that long-lived donors had more naive CD4+ cells and higher diversity.

Donors were systemically healthy Caucasian individuals from Russia aged about 6 to 95 years. The CDR3 is 13 amino acids. Germline values: CDR1 SGHAT, CDR2 FQDESV (reference sequence). Comments on this clonotype: Its antigen is unknown. Just one base apart from a much larger clone, this may be a read error.

Alongside a J-beta primer mix, a sample-barcoded 5' primer served in a second PCR lasting roughly 6 to 11 cycles. A minimum of 3 million CDR3-containing paired-end reads was obtained for each sample. TCRdb used MiXCR to reprocess the 5' RACE reads, holding one entry per CDR3 protein. Among 700,000 to 950,000 distinct CDR3 sequences, about 42% were seen once, and the ten largest hold roughly 19%. This sequence joins TRBV11-1 and TRBJ2-3, with TRBD1 as a possible D gene (5 bases). This receptor was identified in a woman aged 60-75 years in good health. Sample: blood. Written as DNA, the CDR3 is TGTGCCAGCAGCCCCCAAATCACAGGTACGCAGTATTTT. Translating it yields CASSPQITGTQYF.